This TCR beta chain was sequenced in a study of T-cell memory formation after mild COVID-19. Study-level results: Contracting CD4+ clones were located mainly in CM and EM, and CD8+ clones in EMRA.

The germline CDR1 and CDR2 sequences are SGHRS and YFSETQ. Germline trimming cut 4 bases from V and 3 bases from J; bases unmatched to any gene: 7. This CDR3 is 15 amino acids long. TCRdb ran MiXCR on the 5' RACE reads and lists one entry per CDR3 protein. This sample has around 310,000 distinct CDR3 sequences, with around 15% found just once. Points on this clonotype: Its antigen is currently unknown.

The chain employs TRBV5-1 and TRBJ1-2; 9 nucleotides match TRBD1. The sequencing sample was made of PBMCs or a T cell subset sorted from them (not recorded which). The clonotype originates from a man younger than 35 who had mild COVID-19 (a few samples of this study predate the infection). Cell type and time point are not known. CDR3 coding DNA: TGCGCCAGCAGCCCCTCCGGGGACAGGGACTATGGCTACACCTTC. It yields the protein CASSPSGDRDYGYTF.